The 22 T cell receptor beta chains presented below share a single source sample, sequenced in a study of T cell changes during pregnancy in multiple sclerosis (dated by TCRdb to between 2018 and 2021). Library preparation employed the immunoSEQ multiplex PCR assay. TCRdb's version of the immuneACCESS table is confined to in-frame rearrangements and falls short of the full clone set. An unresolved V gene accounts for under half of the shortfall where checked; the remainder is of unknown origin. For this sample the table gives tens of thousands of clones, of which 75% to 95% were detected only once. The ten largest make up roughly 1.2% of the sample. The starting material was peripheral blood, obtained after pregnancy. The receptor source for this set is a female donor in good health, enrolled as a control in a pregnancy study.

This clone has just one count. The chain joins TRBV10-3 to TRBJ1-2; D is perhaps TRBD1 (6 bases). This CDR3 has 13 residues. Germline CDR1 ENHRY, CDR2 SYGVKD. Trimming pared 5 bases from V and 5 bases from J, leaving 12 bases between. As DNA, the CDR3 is TGTGCCATCAGTTTGACAGGAATGTATGGCTACACCTTC. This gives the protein CAISLTGMYGYTF.

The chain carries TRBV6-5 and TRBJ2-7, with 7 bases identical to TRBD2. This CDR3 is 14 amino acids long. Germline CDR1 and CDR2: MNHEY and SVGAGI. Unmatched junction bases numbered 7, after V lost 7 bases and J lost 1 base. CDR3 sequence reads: CASIRTGGSYEQYF. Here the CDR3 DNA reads TGTGCCAGCATCCGGACCGGGGGGTCCTACGAGCAGTACTTC.

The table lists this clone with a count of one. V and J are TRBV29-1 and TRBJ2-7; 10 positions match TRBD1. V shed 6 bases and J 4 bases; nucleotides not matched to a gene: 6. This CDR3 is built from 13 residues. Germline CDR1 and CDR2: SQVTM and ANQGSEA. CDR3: CSVRDRGRYEQYF. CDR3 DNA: TGCAGCGTCCGGGACAGGGGAAGGTACGAGCAGTACTTC.

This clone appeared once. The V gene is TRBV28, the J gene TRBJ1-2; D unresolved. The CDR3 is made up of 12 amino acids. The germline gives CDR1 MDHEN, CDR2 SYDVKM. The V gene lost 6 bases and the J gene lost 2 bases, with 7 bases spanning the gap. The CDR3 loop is CASSPVNYGYTF. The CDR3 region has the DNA TGTGCCAGCAGCCCGGTCAACTATGGCTACACCTTC.

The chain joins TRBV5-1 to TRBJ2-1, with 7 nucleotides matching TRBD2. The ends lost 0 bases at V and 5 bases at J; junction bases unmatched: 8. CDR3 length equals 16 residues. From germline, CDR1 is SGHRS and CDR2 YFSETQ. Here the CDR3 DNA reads TGCGCCAGCAGCTTGGTTTCTAGCGGATTCAACAATGAGCAGTTCTTC. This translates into CASSLVSSGFNNEQFF.

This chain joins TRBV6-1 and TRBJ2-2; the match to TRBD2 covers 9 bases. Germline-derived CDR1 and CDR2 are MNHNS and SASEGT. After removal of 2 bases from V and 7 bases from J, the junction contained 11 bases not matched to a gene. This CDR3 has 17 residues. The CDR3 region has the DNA TGTGCCAGCAGTGAAAATCGGGCGGGGGGGCTTTTCGGGGAGCTGTTTTTT. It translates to CASSENRAGGLFGELFF.

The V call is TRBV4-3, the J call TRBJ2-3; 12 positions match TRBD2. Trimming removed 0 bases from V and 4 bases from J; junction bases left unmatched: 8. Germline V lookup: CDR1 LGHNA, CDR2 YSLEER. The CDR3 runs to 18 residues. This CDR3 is CASSQDESSGRGSDTQYF. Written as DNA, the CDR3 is TGCGCCAGCAGCCAAGATGAATCTAGCGGGAGGGGGTCAGATACGCAGTATTTT.

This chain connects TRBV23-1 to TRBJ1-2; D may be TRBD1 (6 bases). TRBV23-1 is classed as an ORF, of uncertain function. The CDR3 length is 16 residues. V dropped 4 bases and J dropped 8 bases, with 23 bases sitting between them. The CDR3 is CASSPRTVRCQSGYTF. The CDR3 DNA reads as TGCGCCAGCAGTCCGCGGACAGTTAGGTGTCAATCCGGCTACACCTTC.

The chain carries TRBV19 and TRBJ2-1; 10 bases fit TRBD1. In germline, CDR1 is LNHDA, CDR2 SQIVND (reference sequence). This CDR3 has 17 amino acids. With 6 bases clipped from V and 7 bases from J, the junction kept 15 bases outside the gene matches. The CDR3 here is CASSLNWDRGGENEQFF. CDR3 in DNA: TGTGCCAGTAGCCTAAACTGGGACAGGGGTGGTGAGAATGAGCAGTTCTTC.

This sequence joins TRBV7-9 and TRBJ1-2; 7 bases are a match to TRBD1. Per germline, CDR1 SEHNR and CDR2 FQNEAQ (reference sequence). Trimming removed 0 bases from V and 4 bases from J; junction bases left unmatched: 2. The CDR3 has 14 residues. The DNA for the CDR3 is TGTGCCAGCAGCTTAGCGACAGGGTTCTATGGCTACACCTTC. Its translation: CASSLATGFYGYTF.

The DNA for the CDR3 is TGTGCCAGCAGCTTAAACAGGTTGAACACTGAAGCTTTCTTT. Translating it yields CASSLNRLNTEAFF. The gene calls are TRBV11-3 and TRBJ1-1; a possible D gene is TRBD1 (5 bases). This CDR3 is built from 14 residues. With 2 bases removed from V and 0 bases from J, the gap between germline ends came to 7 bases. Germline lookup yields CDR1 SGHNT and CDR2 YENEEA.

CDR3 coding DNA: TGTGCCAGCAGGACTAGCGGTGAGCAGTTCTTC. Protein sequence: CASRTSGEQFF. This chain uses TRBV25-1 with TRBJ2-1, with TRBD2 matching 9 bases. V shed 6 bases and J 9 bases; nucleotides not matched to a gene: 0. This CDR3 spans 11 amino acids. CDR1 and CDR2 from the germline V gene are MGHDK and SYGVNS.

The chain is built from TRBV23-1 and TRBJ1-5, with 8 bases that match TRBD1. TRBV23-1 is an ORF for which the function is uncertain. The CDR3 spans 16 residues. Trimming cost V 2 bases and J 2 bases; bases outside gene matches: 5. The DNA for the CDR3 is TGCGCCAGCAGTCAAGCAGGGGGCGCGCGCAATCAGCCCCAGCATTTT. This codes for CASSQAGGARNQPQHF.

CDR3 coding DNA: TGCGCCAGCAGCCCCTTCGGGGTAACCTATAATTCACCCCTCCACTTT. Translation: CASSPFGVTYNSPLHF. V and J are TRBV5-1 and TRBJ1-6; D ambiguous. Germline CDR1 is SGHRS and CDR2 is YFSETQ. The CDR3 contains 16 residues. V lost 4 bases to trimming and J lost 2 bases, with 13 bases between them.

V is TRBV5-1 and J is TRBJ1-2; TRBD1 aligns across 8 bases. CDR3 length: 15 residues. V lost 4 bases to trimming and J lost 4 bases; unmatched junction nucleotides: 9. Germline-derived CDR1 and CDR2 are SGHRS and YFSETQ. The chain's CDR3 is CASSPGQGIGYGYTF. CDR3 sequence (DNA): TGCGCCAGCAGCCCCGGACAGGGAATCGGCTATGGCTACACCTTC.

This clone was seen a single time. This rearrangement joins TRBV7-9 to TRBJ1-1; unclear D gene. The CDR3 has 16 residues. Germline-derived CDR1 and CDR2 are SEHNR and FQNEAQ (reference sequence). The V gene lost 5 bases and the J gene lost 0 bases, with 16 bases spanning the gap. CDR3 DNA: TGTGCCAGCAGCCTAGACGTGACTATCCTGAACACTGAAGCTTTCTTT. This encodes CASSLDVTILNTEAFF.

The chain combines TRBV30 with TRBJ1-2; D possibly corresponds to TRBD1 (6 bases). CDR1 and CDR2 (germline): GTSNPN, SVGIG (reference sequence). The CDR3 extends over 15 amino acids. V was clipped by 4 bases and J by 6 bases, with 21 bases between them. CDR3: CAWTSDILRGDGYTF. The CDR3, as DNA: TGTGCCTGGACCTCTGACATCCTCAGGGGCGATGGCTACACCTTC.

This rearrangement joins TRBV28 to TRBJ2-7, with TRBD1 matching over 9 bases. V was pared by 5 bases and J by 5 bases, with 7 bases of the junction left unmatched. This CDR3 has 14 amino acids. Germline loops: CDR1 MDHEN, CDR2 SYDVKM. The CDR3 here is CASSQRTGVDEQYF. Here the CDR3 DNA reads TGTGCCAGCAGTCAAAGGACAGGGGTTGACGAGCAGTACTTC. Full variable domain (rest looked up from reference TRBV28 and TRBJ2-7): DVKVTQSSRYLVKRTGEKVFLECVQDMDHENMFWYRQDPGLGLRLIYFSYDVKMKEKGDIPEGYSVSREKKERFSLILESASTNQTSMYLCASSQRTGVDEQYFGPGTRLTVT.

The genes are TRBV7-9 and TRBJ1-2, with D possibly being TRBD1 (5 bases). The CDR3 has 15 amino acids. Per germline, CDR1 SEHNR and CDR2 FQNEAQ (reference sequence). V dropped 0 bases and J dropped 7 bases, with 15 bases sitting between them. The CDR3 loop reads CASSLAFVRGSGYTF. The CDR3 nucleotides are TGTGCCAGCAGCTTAGCGTTCGTAAGGGGCTCTGGCTACACCTTC.

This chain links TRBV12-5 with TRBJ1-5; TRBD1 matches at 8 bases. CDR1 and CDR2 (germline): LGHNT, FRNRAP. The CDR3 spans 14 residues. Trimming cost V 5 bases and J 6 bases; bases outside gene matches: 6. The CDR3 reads CASGPGQGPQPQHF. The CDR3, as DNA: TGTGCTAGTGGTCCCGGACAGGGCCCTCAGCCCCAGCATTTT. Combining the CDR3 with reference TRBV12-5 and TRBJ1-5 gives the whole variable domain DARVTQTPRHKVTEMGQEVTMRCQPILGHNTVFWYRQTMMQGLELLAYFRNRAPLDDSGMPKDRFSAEMPDATLATLKIQPSEPRDSAVYFCASGPGQGPQPQHFGDGTRLSIL.

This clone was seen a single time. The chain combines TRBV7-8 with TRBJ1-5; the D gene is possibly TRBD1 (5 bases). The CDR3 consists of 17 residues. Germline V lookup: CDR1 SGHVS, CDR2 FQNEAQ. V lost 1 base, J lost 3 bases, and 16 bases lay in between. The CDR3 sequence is CASSLVVGGEDNQPQHF. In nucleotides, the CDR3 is TGTGCCAGCAGCTTAGTCGTAGGAGGGGAGGACAATCAGCCCCAGCATTTT.

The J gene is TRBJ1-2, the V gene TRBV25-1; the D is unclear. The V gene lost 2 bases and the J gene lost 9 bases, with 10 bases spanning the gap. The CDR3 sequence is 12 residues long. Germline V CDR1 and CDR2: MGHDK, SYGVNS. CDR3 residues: CASSESDRSYTF. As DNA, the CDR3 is TGTGCCAGCAGTGAAAGCGACCGCAGCTACACCTTC.